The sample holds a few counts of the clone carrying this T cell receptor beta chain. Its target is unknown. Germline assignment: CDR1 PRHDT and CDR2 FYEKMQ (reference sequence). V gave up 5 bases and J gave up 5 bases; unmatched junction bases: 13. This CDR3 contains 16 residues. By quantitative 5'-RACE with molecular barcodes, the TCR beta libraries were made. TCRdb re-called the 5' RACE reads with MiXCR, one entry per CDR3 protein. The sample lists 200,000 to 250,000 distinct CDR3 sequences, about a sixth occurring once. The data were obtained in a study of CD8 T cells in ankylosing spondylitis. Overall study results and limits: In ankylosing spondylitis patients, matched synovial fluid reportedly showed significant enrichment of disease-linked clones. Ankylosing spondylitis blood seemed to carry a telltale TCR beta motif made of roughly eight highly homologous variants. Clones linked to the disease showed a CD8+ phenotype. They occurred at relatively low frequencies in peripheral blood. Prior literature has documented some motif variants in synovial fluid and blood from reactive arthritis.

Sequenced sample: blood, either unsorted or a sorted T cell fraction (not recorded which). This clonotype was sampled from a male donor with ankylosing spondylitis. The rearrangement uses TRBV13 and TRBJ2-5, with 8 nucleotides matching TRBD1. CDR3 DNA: TGTGCCAGCAGCCCTAAAACAGGGGGAAATTTCGAGACCCAGTACTTC. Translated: CASSPKTGGNFETQYF.